The rows below give T cell receptor beta chains drawn from one sample of a study of technical replicates of blood from several donors. The protocol was immunoSEQ multiplex PCR, while the TCRdb copy is restricted to in-frame clones and leaves out a portion. The sample has 84,000 or so clones, roughly 94% seen once; the top ten hold 0.2% to 0.3%. The source material was T cells isolated from PBMCs. All receptors derive from a human donor in good health. Both conserved end residues are part of each CDR3. Fields, in order: D gene, clone size, J gene, V gene, CDR3 DNA, CDR3 protein. The D gene is left open where the match is weak. A clone size is listed for some rows: how often the clone was seen (once, few, many), or a class if it is expanded.

TRBD2	.	TRBJ2-2	TRBV28	TGTGCCAGCAGGACGGGACTAGCTTCTACCGGGGAGCTGTTTTTT	CASRTGLASTGELFF
.	.	TRBJ1-2	TRBV18	TGTGCCAGCTCACCCACCCGACAGGACTATGGCTACACCTTC	CASSPTRQDYGYTF
TRBD1	.	TRBJ1-4	TRBV18	TGTGCCAGCTCATCACAGGGGGCAACTAATGAAAAACTGTTTTTT	CASSSQGATNEKLFF
TRBD1	.	TRBJ1-1	TRBV7-6	TGTGCCAGCAGCCCTGGACAGGTGAACACTGAAGCTTTCTTT	CASSPGQVNTEAFF
.	.	TRBJ2-5	TRBV2	TGTGCCAGCAGTGTACTAGAGACCCAGTACTTC	CASSVLETQYF
.	.	TRBJ1-4	TRBV4-1	TGCGCCAGCAGTACAGGCGGTAATGAAAAACTGTTTTTT	CASSTGGNEKLFF
TRBD2	.	TRBJ2-1	TRBV5-1	TGCGCCAGCAGCATGGGACTACGTAACTACAATGAGCAGTTCTTC	CASSMGLRNYNEQFF
TRBD2	.	TRBJ2-1	TRBV29-1	TGCAGCGTTGAAGCACTAGCGGGACTCTACAATGAGCAGTTCTTC	CSVEALAGLYNEQFF
.	once	TRBJ2-2	TRBV1	TGCACCAGCAGTCAGCACAGGGAGAAGGGCGGGGAGCTGTTTTTT	CTSSQHREKGGELFF
TRBD2	.	TRBJ2-5	TRBV29-1	TGCAGCGTTGAAGTACAGCGGGGGAAAGAGACCCAGTACTTC	CSVEVQRGKETQYF
.	.	TRBJ1-1	TRBV5-1	TGCGCCAGCAGCTTGGGAATTTGGGGGGACGGGAACACTGAAGCTTTCTTT	CASSLGIWGDGNTEAFF
.	.	TRBJ2-3	TRBV4-1	TGCGCCAGCAGCCAAGATTGGATGCAGGGCACAGATACGCAGTATTTT	CASSQDWMQGTDTQYF
TRBD1	.	TRBJ2-1	TRBV10-1	TGCGCCAGCAGCACCGACAGGGGCGATGAGCAGTTCTTC	CASSTDRGDEQFF
TRBD1	.	TRBJ2-1	TRBV2	TGTGCCAGCAGACTCGACAGGGGCCCTTACAATGAGCAGTTCTTC	CASRLDRGPYNEQFF
.	.	TRBJ1-6	TRBV6-6	TGTGCCAGCAGTTACTTGGCCAATTCACCCCTCCACTTT	CASSYLANSPLHF
.	.	TRBJ2-7	TRBV4-2	TGTGCCAGCAGCCAAGATATACAGAAAGCTGCCTACGAGCAGTACTTC	CASSQDIQKAAYEQYF
TRBD2	once	TRBJ2-3	TRBV4-1	TGCGCCAGCAGCCGTGGTTTTGCGGGGGGGTTAAGCACAGATACGCAGTATTTT	CASSRGFAGGLSTDTQYF
.	.	TRBJ1-1	TRBV5-1	TGCGCCAGCAGCCGCACTCCGGGGATCACTGAAGCTTTCTTT	CASSRTPGITEAFF
TRBD2	.	TRBJ2-1	TRBV5-4	TGTGCCAGCAGCTTGGATCTAGCGGGAGGCTACAATGAGCAGTTCTTC	CASSLDLAGGYNEQFF
.	.	TRBJ1-1	TRBV9	TGTGCCAGCAGCGTAGACAGGGATACCCCTGAAGCTTTCTTT	CASSVDRDTPEAFF
TRBD2	.	TRBJ2-2	TRBV9	TGTGCCAGCAGCGTAGGCGGGAGGGAAGGAGAAACCGGGGAGCTGTTTTTT	CASSVGGREGETGELFF
TRBD1	.	TRBJ1-4	TRBV6-5	TGTGCCAGCAGTTACCTGACAGGGCAGGGTGAAAAACTGTTTTTT	CASSYLTGQGEKLFF
TRBD1	once	TRBJ2-5	TRBV19	TGTGCCTCGAGAGGGACAGGGGCCGGTGGGGAGACCCAGTACTTC	CASRGTGAGGETQYF
TRBD1	.	TRBJ1-2	TRBV9	TGTGCCAGCAGCACCGGGACAGGGCCAAACTATGGCTACACCTTC	CASSTGTGPNYGYTF
.	.	TRBJ1-1	TRBV28	TGTGCCAGCAGTGGGGAAGCGGACACTGAAGCTTTCTTT	CASSGEADTEAFF
TRBD1	.	TRBJ1-5	TRBV23-1	TGCGCCAGCAGTCATCGGACAGGTGATCAGCCCCAGCATTTT	CASSHRTGDQPQHF
.	.	TRBJ2-7	TRBV18	TGTGCCAGCTCACCACCTCAGGGGTACGAGCAGTACTTC	CASSPPQGYEQYF
.	.	TRBJ1-2	TRBV6-5	TGTGCCAGCAGCCGGGTACGACAGGATGGCTACACCTTC	CASSRVRQDGYTF
.	.	TRBJ2-5	TRBV28	TGTGCCAGCAGCCGGCGGGATCGTGGGACCCAGTACTTC	CASSRRDRGTQYF
.	.	TRBJ2-5	TRBV2	TGTGCCAGCAGTGAAGTCGGGGAGGAGGAGTACTTC	CASSEVGEEEYF
.	.	TRBJ2-7	TRBV5-1	TGCGCCAGCAGCCCCCAGGGGTACGAGCAGTACTTC	CASSPQGYEQYF
.	few	TRBJ1-1	TRBV2	TGTGCCAGCAGTGAAGAGACATCGACTGAAGCTTTCTTT	CASSEETSTEAFF
TRBD2	.	TRBJ2-3	TRBV6-4	TGTGCCAGCAGTGACCACGGACTAGAGGGTAGTACGCAGTATTTT	CASSDHGLEGSTQYF
.	.	TRBJ1-3	TRBV6-5	TGTGCCAGCAGTTACCAGTCTGGAAACACCATATATTTT	CASSYQSGNTIYF
TRBD2	.	TRBJ2-7	TRBV9	TGTGCCAGCCCCCCTGTGTGTCTGGGGGGGGACTACGAGCAGTACTTC	CASPPVCLGGDYEQYF
.	once	TRBJ1-2	TRBV19	TGTGCCAGTAGTCCCTCAGGGCTAGTAGGCTACACCTTC	CASSPSGLVGYTF
TRBD1	.	TRBJ2-5	TRBV27	TGTGCCAGCAGTTTATCGGGGACAGGGGGCGCAGAGACCCAGTACTTC	CASSLSGTGGAETQYF
TRBD1	.	TRBJ1-2	TRBV12-5	TGTGCTAGTGGTTTGCCTCCCTGGGACAGAGGAGTGGGAATCTATGGCTACACCTTC	CASGLPPWDRGVGIYGYTF
.	once	TRBJ1-1	TRBV5-6	TGTGCCAGCAGCGATGACAGTTTGAACACTGAAGCTTTCTTT	CASSDDSLNTEAFF
.	.	TRBJ2-1	TRBV7-8	TGTGCCAGCAGCCCCTCCCCTTTAGCGGAGGCAAAGCTGTTCTTC	CASSPSPLAEAKLFF
TRBD1	.	TRBJ2-1	TRBV7-9	TGTGCCAGCAGCTTAGAAGTGTGGCAGGGGGCCGATAATGAGCAGTTCTTC	CASSLEVWQGADNEQFF
TRBD1	few	TRBJ1-5	TRBV5-1	TGCGCCAGCAGCTTGGAGGCAGGGGGAAATCAGCCCCAGCATTTT	CASSLEAGGNQPQHF
TRBD1	.	TRBJ1-2	TRBV28	TGTGCCAGCAGTCAACCGGGACAGGAGTACTATGGCTACACCTTC	CASSQPGQEYYGYTF
.	.	TRBJ2-6	TRBV18	TGTGCCAGCTCACCAACAGGGATCCTCTCTGGGGCCAACGTCCTGACTTTC	CASSPTGILSGANVLTF
TRBD1	.	TRBJ2-2	TRBV25-1	TGTGCCAGCAGTGACCTGAGACAGGGGAACACCGGGGAGCTGTTTTTT	CASSDLRQGNTGELFF